These 5 T cell receptor beta chains share one sample of origin, sequenced in a study of T cells in Graves' hyperthyroidism and ophthalmopathy. Using RNA transcripts as the source, TCR beta CDR3 regions were amplified. The HTBI primer set drove a first-round RT-PCR of the TCR CDR3. TCRdb re-derived calls from the multiplex PCR reads in MiXCR, one entry per CDR3 protein. The sample consists of roughly 380,000 distinct CDR3 sequences, 19% of them appearing once. Sequenced input: blood. The receptors shown here come from a woman aged 18-29 years with Graves' hyperthyroidism.

There are many counts of this clonotype. The rearrangement uses TRBV9 and TRBJ1-1; D is unresolved. V shed 7 bases and J shed 0 bases, with 10 bases lying between them. CDR1 and CDR2 (germline): SGDLS, YYNGEE. This CDR3 has 13 residues. The CDR3 loop reads CASGQVMNTEAFF. CDR3 bases: TGTGCCAGCGGTCAAGTTATGAACACTGAAGCTTTCTTT.

The J gene is TRBJ2-5, the V gene TRBV6-5, with D tentatively TRBD2 (7 bases). V lost 2 bases, J lost 4 bases, and 23 bases lay in between. The CDR3 sequence is 18 residues long. Germline CDR1 is MNHEY and CDR2 is SVGAGI. As DNA, the CDR3 is TGTGCCAGCAGTTACCCCGATTTAAGGGGGGGAGGACCAGAGACCCAGTACTTC. Protein: CASSYPDLRGGGPETQYF.

This clonotype was counted many times. CDR3 in DNA: TGTGCCAGCAGTTTAGACAGGATGGCAGGCTATGGCTACACCTTC. Its translation: CASSLDRMAGYGYTF. This chain uses TRBV12-3 or TRBV12-4 with TRBJ1-2, with D possibly matching TRBD1 (5 bases). The ends were cut back, 1 base at V and 4 bases at J, with 13 bases in the middle. This CDR3 region has 15 residues.

This clonotype was counted many times. The chain couples TRBV6-5 to TRBJ2-7, with D perhaps TRBD1 (6 bases). Trimming removed 7 bases from V and 6 bases from J, with 16 bases in between. The CDR3 sequence is 13 residues long. CDR1 and CDR2 from the germline V gene are MNHEY and SVGAGI. CDR3 DNA: TGTGCCAGCACCCGGACAGAGGCGGGCGAGCAGTACTTC. This sequence encodes CASTRTEAGEQYF.

This clonotype was seen more than once but under ten times. The genes are TRBV29-1 and TRBJ1-2; D remains ambiguous. With 0 bases removed from V and 7 bases from J, the gap between germline ends came to 12 bases. CDR3 length: 13 residues. CDR1 and CDR2 (germline): SQVTM, ANQGSEA. CDR3 residues: CSVEESWVSGYTF. The CDR3 bases are TGCAGCGTTGAAGAATCTTGGGTTAGTGGCTACACCTTC. The variable domain in full, with the rest retrieved from reference TRBV29-1 and TRBJ1-2, is SAVISQKPSRDICQRGTSLTIQCQVDSQVTMMFWYRQQPGQSLTLIATANQGSEATYESGFVIDKFPISRPNLTFSTLTVSNMSPEDSSIYLCSVEESWVSGYTFGSGTRLTVV.